This T cell receptor beta chain was recovered during a study of neurological immune-mediated disorders. Trimming left V 7 bases short and J 4 bases short, with 22 bases between. This CDR3 comprises 16 residues. Germline V lookup: CDR1 MNHEY, CDR2 SVGEGT. In regard to this clonotype: Since a much larger clone is just one base distant, this may be a read error.

Via MiXCR, TCRdb re-called the 5' RACE reads, giving one row per CDR3 protein. The sample has about 58,000 distinct CDR3 sequences, under 3.5% seen once. This chain uses TRBV6-2 or TRBV6-3 with TRBJ1-2; no definite D call. This clonotype was sampled from a woman aged 55 to 70 with multiple sclerosis. Sequencing was done on a sample of PBMCs. CDR3 protein: CASTRWSESTTYGYTF. The CDR3 nucleotides read TGTGCCAGCACCCGATGGTCAGAATCGACGACCTATGGCTACACCTTC.